These 23 T cell receptor beta chains originate from one sample sequenced in a study of blood T cell repertoires in COVID-19. The table came from immunoSEQ multiplex PCR; TCRdb's copy has only in-frame clones and leaves some out. The data show approximately 89,000 clones, approximately 92% seen once. The specimen was peripheral blood. Receptors were obtained from a woman in her sixties or seventies with active COVID-19.

This clone was picked up a small number of times. V and J are TRBV19 and TRBJ1-1; D possibly corresponds to TRBD1 (5 bases). The CDR3 length is 15 residues. Trimming cost V 6 bases and J 0 bases, with 14 bases left between them. Germline CDR1 is LNHDA and CDR2 is SQIVND (reference sequence). The CDR3 loop reads CASSVSRAVNTEAFF. The CDR3 bases are TGTGCCAGTAGCGTCTCCAGGGCAGTGAACACTGAAGCTTTCTTT. The complete variable domain, with remaining parts taken from reference TRBV19 and TRBJ1-1, reads DGGITQSPKYLFRKEGQNVTLSCEQNLNHDAMYWYRQDPGQGLRLIYYSQIVNDFQKGDIAEGYSVSREKKESFPLTVTSAQKNPTAFYLCASSVSRAVNTEAFFGQGTRLTVV.

The chain links TRBV19 to TRBJ2-1, with TRBD2 identical over 7 bases. The CDR3 runs 15 residues. Germline V gene lookup returns CDR1 LNHDA and CDR2 SQIVND (reference sequence). V was clipped by 5 bases and J by 2 bases; unmatched bases: 6. Written as DNA, the CDR3 is TGTGCCAGTAGTCCGGCTAGCGGTGCCTACAATGAGCAGTTCTTC. It specifies CASSPASGAYNEQFF.

The chain joins TRBV7-2 to TRBJ2-1; a weak D match, TRBD2 (6 bases). The CDR3 has 14 residues. With 5 bases removed from V and 6 bases from J, the gap between germline ends came to 14 bases. CDR1 and CDR2 from the germline V gene are SGHTA and FQGNSA. The CDR3 loop reads CASSLKAGLNEQFF. CDR3 bases: TGTGCCAGCAGCCTAAAGGCGGGGCTCAATGAGCAGTTCTTC.

The chain couples TRBV7-2 to TRBJ1-4; TRBD1 matches 9 bases. Germline lookup yields CDR1 SGHTA and CDR2 FQGNSA. The CDR3 contains 14 residues. Trimming cost V 5 bases and J 8 bases; bases outside gene matches: 6. The CDR3 DNA reads as TGTGCCAGCAGCAAGGGACAGGGTGGGGAAAAACTGTTTTTT. Residues: CASSKGQGGEKLFF.

V usage is TRBV29-1 and J usage is TRBJ1-1, with 8 bases identical to TRBD1. Trimming at V came to 7 bases and at J to 1 base, leaving 5 bases not matched to a gene. The CDR3 has 13 amino acids. The germline gives CDR1 SQVTM, CDR2 ANQGSEA. The CDR3 sequence: CSAGGTGNTEAFF. CDR3 nucleotides: TGCAGCGCCGGAGGGACAGGGAACACTGAAGCTTTCTTT.

V and J are TRBV5-1 and TRBJ2-3, with 10 bases identical to TRBD2. There are 17 residues in the CDR3. The germline CDR1 and CDR2 sequences are SGHRS and YFSETQ. The junction had 8 bases not matched to a gene; V was cut back by 0 bases and J by 4 bases. The CDR3 nucleotides are TGCGCCAGCAGCTTGGGTAGTCTAGCGGGAGCATCAGATACGCAGTATTTT. Encoded protein: CASSLGSLAGASDTQYF.

The chain is built from TRBV25-1 and TRBJ2-7; 9 nucleotides agree with TRBD1. The CDR3 spans 14 residues. CDR1 and CDR2 (germline): MGHDK, SYGVNS. The trim removed 5 bases at V and 6 bases at J, leaving 8 bases unmatched. The CDR3 sequence is CASSMTGGGSEQYF. In DNA form, the CDR3 reads TGTGCCAGCAGTATGACAGGGGGAGGCAGCGAGCAGTACTTC.

The chain recombines TRBV9 with TRBJ1-2, with D perhaps matching TRBD1 (6 bases). Germline loops: CDR1 SGDLS, CDR2 YYNGEE. V shed 0 bases and J shed 6 bases, with 24 bases lying between them. The CDR3 has 18 residues. The chain's CDR3 is CASSVEDPIRGGRNGYTF. As DNA, the CDR3 is TGTGCCAGCAGCGTAGAGGATCCCATAAGGGGGGGTAGGAATGGCTACACCTTC.

CDR3 amino acids: CASSYGFIRTSGIYEQYF. The CDR3 region has the DNA TGTGCCAGCAGTTATGGATTTATCAGGACTAGCGGGATCTACGAGCAGTACTTC. The rearrangement uses TRBV6-2 or TRBV6-3 and TRBJ2-7; 12 nucleotides match TRBD2. Trimming took 3 bases from V and 3 from J; bases not matched to a gene: 12. CDR3 length: 18 residues. CDR1 MNHEY and CDR2 SVGEGT come from the germline V gene.

The V and J genes are TRBV6-5 and TRBJ1-1; D possibly corresponds to TRBD1 (6 bases). V gave up 6 bases and J gave up 2 bases, with 13 bases separating them. Germline CDR1 reads MNHEY; CDR2 reads SVGAGI. The CDR3 length is 14 residues. In DNA, the CDR3 is TGTGCCAGCAGGTCGGACAGTTCTAACACTGAAGCTTTCTTT. This gives the protein CASRSDSSNTEAFF.

CDR3 residues: CASSSLRATDTQYF. CDR3 coding DNA: TGTGCCAGCAGCTCCCTGCGGGCCACAGATACGCAGTATTTT. The chain employs TRBV7-2 and TRBJ2-3; a possible D gene is TRBD2 (5 bases). The CDR3 runs 14 residues. CDR1 is SGHTA and CDR2 is FQGNSA in the germline V gene. V lost 4 bases, J lost 2 bases, and 10 bases lay in between. The full variable domain, completed using reference TRBV7-2 and TRBJ2-3, is GAGVSQSPSNKVTEKGKDVELRCDPISGHTALYWYRQSLGQGLEFLIYFQGNSAPDKSGLPSDRFSAERTGGSVSTLTIQRTQQEDSAVYLCASSSLRATDTQYFGPGTRLTVL.

This sequence joins TRBV19 and TRBJ1-1, with D possibly TRBD1 on 5 matching bases. The CDR3 sequence is 17 residues long. The germline gives CDR1 LNHDA, CDR2 SQIVND (reference sequence). V was trimmed by 5 bases and J by 7 bases, leaving 26 bases between them. For the CDR3, the DNA is TGTGCCAGTAGTCAACACGGGGGGTCCTCCCGAACAGGTGAAGCTTTCTTT. This encodes CASSQHGGSSRTGEAFF.

This chain joins TRBV28 and TRBJ1-2; perhaps TRBD1 as D (6 bases). Germline values: CDR1 MDHEN, CDR2 SYDVKM. This CDR3 has 17 amino acids. Trimming removed 6 bases from V and 3 bases from J, with 23 bases in between. In DNA, the CDR3 is TGTGCCAGCAGGTCATTCCGGGACCCCAGGGGTCACTATGGCTACACCTTC. Translating it yields CASRSFRDPRGHYGYTF.

This clone was observed once. The rearrangement joins TRBV7-2 to TRBJ2-5; 7 positions agree with TRBD1. Germline CDR1 and CDR2: SGHTA and FQGNSA. Unmatched junction bases numbered 1, after V lost 4 bases and J lost 2 bases. The CDR3 consists of 13 residues. Here the CDR3 reads CASSWDRQETQYF. DNA of the CDR3: TGTGCCAGCAGCTGGGACAGACAAGAGACCCAGTACTTC.

The rearrangement uses TRBV6-5 and TRBJ1-4; 10 bases are a match to TRBD1. Losses at the gene ends were 6 bases for V and 5 bases for J; bases not matched to a gene: 6. Germline loops: CDR1 MNHEY, CDR2 SVGAGI. The CDR3 is 15 amino acids. Written as DNA, the CDR3 is TGTGCCAGCAGCCCCCAGGGACAGGGGAATGAAAAACTGTTTTTT. This gives the protein CASSPQGQGNEKLFF.

The chain recombines TRBV7-9 with TRBJ2-1; D is perhaps TRBD2 (5 bases). Germline V gene lookup returns CDR1 SEHNR and CDR2 FQNEAQ (reference sequence). V was pared by 4 bases and J by 12 bases, with 25 bases between. The CDR3 sequence is 16 residues long. The CDR3 is CASSSLSGTPEERQFF. CDR3 nucleotides: TGTGCCAGCAGCTCTCTGAGCGGTACCCCTGAGGAGCGGCAGTTCTTC.

Only one count was recorded for this clone. This chain connects TRBV18 to TRBJ2-7; D not certain. Trimming left V 4 bases short and J 6 bases short, with 7 bases between. The CDR3 is 11 amino acids. Germline lookup yields CDR1 KGHSH and CDR2 LQKENI. CDR3 DNA sequence: TGTGCCAGCTCACTAGAGAGCGAGCAGTACTTC. Translated: CASSLESEQYF.

The chain links TRBV5-5 to TRBJ1-4, with unresolved D. The CDR3 has 15 amino acids. The V end was cut by 4 bases, the J end by 0 bases, with 10 bases between. Germline V gene lookup returns CDR1 SGHKS and CDR2 YYEKEE (reference sequence). CDR3 loop: CASSPVPTTNEKLFF. The CDR3 coding sequence is TGTGCCAGCAGCCCGGTTCCTACAACTAATGAAAAACTGTTTTTT.

The gene calls are TRBV7-9 and TRBJ1-1; 10 bases are a match to TRBD1. The CDR3 loop spans 16 amino acids. Germline CDR1 is SEHNR and CDR2 is FQNEAQ (reference sequence). Losses at the gene ends were 7 bases for V and 7 bases for J; bases not matched to a gene: 15. For the CDR3, the DNA is TGTGCCAGCACCCCAAAAGGGGACAGGGGTGTTGGTGAAGCTTTCTTT. This translates into CASTPKGDRGVGEAFF. Based on the CDR3 plus reference TRBV7-9 and TRBJ1-1, the full variable domain is DTGVSQNPRHKITKRGQNVTFRCDPISEHNRLYWYRQTLGQGPEFLTYFQNEAQLEKSRLLSDRFSAERPKGSFSTLEIQRTEQGDSAMYLCASTPKGDRGVGEAFFGQGTRLTVV.

This chain uses TRBV7-9 with TRBJ1-4, with D perhaps TRBD1 (5 bases). The CDR3 has 12 residues. Germline assignment: CDR1 SEHNR and CDR2 FQNEAQ (reference sequence). V lost 5 bases and J 8 bases, leaving 9 bases between the germline ends. The chain's CDR3 is CASSLNREKLFF. In DNA form, the CDR3 reads TGTGCCAGCAGCCTGAACAGGGAAAAACTGTTTTTT.

V gene TRBV7-9 combines with J gene TRBJ1-6, with TRBD1 matching over 7 bases. The CDR3 length is 18 residues. Germline CDR1 and CDR2: SEHNR and FQNEAQ (reference sequence). Trimming cost V 0 bases and J 7 bases; bases outside gene matches: 12. The CDR3 region is CASSLAPLHGQENSPLHF. In nucleotides, the CDR3 is TGTGCCAGCAGCTTAGCCCCCCTCCATGGACAGGAAAATTCACCCCTCCACTTT.

The chain combines TRBV7-2 with TRBJ2-4; D is perhaps TRBD2 (5 bases). From germline, CDR1 is SGHTA and CDR2 FQGNSA. V shed 3 bases and J shed 4 bases, with 13 bases lying between them. The length of the CDR3 is 15 residues. CDR3 amino acids: CASSFSGNEKNIQYF. The CDR3 coding sequence is TGTGCCAGCAGCTTTTCCGGGAACGAGAAAAACATTCAGTACTTC.

This sequence joins TRBV14 and TRBJ2-7, with a possible D match to TRBD2 (5 bases). V lost 5 bases and J lost 6, with 23 bases in between. The CDR3 is 16 amino acids. CDR1 and CDR2 (germline): SGHDN, FVKESK. This CDR3 is CASSSIRRTDSVEQYF. The CDR3 DNA sequence: TGTGCCAGCAGCTCCATTAGACGGACGGACTCGGTCGAGCAGTACTTC.